The sequence of this T cell receptor beta chain was determined in a study of cytomegalovirus exposure and HLA in healthy donors. Overall study results and limits: Several of the most significant clusters were apparently associated with common viral pathogens in a later analysis. Highly shared sequence variants in one cluster were likely a sequencing artifact.

In the case of this clone: What it binds is not known.

PCR primers comprised 60 Vbeta and 13 Jbeta primers. Produced via immunoSEQ multiplex PCR; TCRdb's table is partial and in-frame only. The record lists around 140,000 clones, of which the ten most abundant hold under 2%. Germline CDR1 MNHNS, CDR2 SASEGT. The CDR3 extends over 15 amino acids. The V and J ends lost 3 bases and 2 bases, in that order; junction bases with no gene match: 7. The gene calls are TRBV6-1 and TRBJ2-7; the match to TRBD1 covers 7 bases. Sequencing was done on a sample of PBMCs. This clonotype was obtained from a woman aged 40 to 55 in good health and CMV-seronegative. The CDR3 sequence is CASSDGSRGTYEQYV. Here the CDR3 DNA reads TGTGCCAGCAGTGACGGGTCCAGGGGGACCTACGAGCAGTACGTC.